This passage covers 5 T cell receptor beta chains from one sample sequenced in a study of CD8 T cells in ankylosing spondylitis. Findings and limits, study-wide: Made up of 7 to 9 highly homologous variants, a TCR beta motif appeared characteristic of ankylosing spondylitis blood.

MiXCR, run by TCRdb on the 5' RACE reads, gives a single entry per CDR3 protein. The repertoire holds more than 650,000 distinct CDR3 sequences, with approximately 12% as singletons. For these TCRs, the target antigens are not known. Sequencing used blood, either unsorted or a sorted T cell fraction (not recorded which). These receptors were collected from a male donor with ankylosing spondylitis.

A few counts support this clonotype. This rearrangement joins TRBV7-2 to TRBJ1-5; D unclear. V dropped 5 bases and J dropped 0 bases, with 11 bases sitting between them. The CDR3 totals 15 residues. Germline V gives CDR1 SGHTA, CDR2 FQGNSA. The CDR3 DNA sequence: TGTGCCAGCAGCCCCAGACACTTTAGCAATCAGCCCCAGCATTTT. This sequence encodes CASSPRHFSNQPQHF.

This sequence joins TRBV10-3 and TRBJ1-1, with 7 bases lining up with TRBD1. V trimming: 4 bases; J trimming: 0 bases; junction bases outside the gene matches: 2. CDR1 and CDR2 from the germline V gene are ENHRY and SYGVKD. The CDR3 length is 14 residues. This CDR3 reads CAISGGTVNTEAFF. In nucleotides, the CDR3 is TGTGCCATCAGTGGCGGGACAGTGAACACTGAAGCTTTCTTT.

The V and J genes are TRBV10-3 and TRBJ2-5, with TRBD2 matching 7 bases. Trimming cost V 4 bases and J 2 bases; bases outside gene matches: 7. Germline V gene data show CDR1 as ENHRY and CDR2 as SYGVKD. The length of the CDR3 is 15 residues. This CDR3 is CAISGAGDKQETQYF. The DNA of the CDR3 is TGTGCCATCAGTGGGGCGGGAGACAAACAAGAGACCCAGTACTTC.

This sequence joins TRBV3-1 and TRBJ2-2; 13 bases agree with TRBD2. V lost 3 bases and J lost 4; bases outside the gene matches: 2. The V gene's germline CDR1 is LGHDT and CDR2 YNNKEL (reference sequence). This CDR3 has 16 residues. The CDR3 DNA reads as TGTGCCAGCAGCCAGACTAGCGGGAGGATCACCGGGGAGCTGTTTTTT. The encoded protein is CASSQTSGRITGELFF.

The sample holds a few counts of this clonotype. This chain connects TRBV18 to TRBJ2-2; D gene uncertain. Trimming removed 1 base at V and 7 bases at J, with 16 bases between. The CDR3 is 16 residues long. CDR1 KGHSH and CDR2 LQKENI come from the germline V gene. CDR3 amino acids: CASSPRSRHMGGELFF. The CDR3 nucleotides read TGTGCCAGCTCACCACGGTCGAGACATATGGGCGGGGAGCTGTTTTTT. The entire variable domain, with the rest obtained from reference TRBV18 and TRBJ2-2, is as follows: NAGVMQNPRHLVRRRGQEARLRCSPMKGHSHVYWYRQLPEEGLKFMVYLQKENIIDESGMPKERFSAEFPKEGPSILRIQQVVRGDSAAYFCASSPRSRHMGGELFFGEGSRLTVL.